The clone carrying this T cell receptor (beta chain) was counted ten times or more. These data belong to a study of blood T cell repertoires in COVID-19. The assay was immunoSEQ multiplex PCR, and TCRdb's table has in-frame clones only and misses some. This repertoire shows around 220,000 clones, about 90% found once; its top ten account for around 1.6%. The CDR3 consists of 15 residues. Germline V gene lookup returns CDR1 KGHSH and CDR2 LQKENI. V was clipped by 2 bases and J by 1 base, with 11 bases between them. The clonotype was recovered from a young man with active or convalescent COVID-19. The specimen was peripheral blood. The chain employs TRBV18 and TRBJ1-1; D not certain. The CDR3 region is CASSPSNRPNTEAFF. The DNA of the CDR3 is TGTGCCAGCTCACCAAGTAACAGACCGAACACTGAAGCTTTCTTT.